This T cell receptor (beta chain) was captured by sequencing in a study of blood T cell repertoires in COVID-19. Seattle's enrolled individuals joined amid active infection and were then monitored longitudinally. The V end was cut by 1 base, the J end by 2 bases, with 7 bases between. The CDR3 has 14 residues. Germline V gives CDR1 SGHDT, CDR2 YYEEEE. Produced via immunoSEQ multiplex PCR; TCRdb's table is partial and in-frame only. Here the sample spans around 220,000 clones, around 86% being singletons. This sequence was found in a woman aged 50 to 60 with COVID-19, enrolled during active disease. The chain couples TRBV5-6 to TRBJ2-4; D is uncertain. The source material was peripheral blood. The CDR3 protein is CASSLYLSKNIQYF. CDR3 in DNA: TGTGCCAGCAGCTTGTATCTCTCCAAAAACATTCAGTACTTC.